This entry describes one TCR beta chain. Its cognate antigen has yet to be identified. Qualities for individual bases were not recorded, and no much larger clone is one base off. The library was generated by 5' RACE. The data were produced on an Illumina HiSeq 2500. The second PCR ran for roughly 7 to 12 cycles and used a J-beta primer mix along with a sample-barcoded 5' primer. Each TCR beta cDNA molecule received a unique molecular identifier from a template-switch 5' adaptor carrying 12 random nucleotides. At least 2.5 million CDR3-containing paired-end reads were obtained from each sample. The Mint cDNA synthesis kit, primed by a TRBC-specific oligonucleotide, was used to synthesize first-strand cDNA from all RNA. After uracil-DNA glycosylase treatment, a first 18-cycle PCR used universal primers M1SS and BC2_uni_R on all cDNA. From the authors' description of their analysis: For normalization, 1 million high-quality reads, each with a distinct molecular identifier, were randomly selected from each sample. Instead of being binned into consensus sequences, reads with shared molecular identifiers were discarded. MiTCR, run with a Q25 quality threshold and the strictest error-elimination algorithm, handled CDR3 identification, clonotype clustering and error correction. A nonparametric unseen species model using Euler transformation provided a lower-bound estimate of total TCR beta diversity. TCRdb reprocessed the public reads (quality trimming at Q25 with fastp, clone calling with MiXCR) and kept in-frame beta chains. Under each unique CDR3 protein, matching rows form one entry showing the most common genes and DNA. The V and J calls shown here were made by TCRdb, not taken from the authors' results. The sample has approximately 800,000 distinct CDR3 sequences on record, 53% of them singletons. Around 41% of the sample belongs to the ten largest clones.

The germline V gene (reference sequence) provides CDR1 DFQATT and CDR2 SNEGSKA. The CDR3, from cysteine to phenylalanine, totals 12 residues. Only the CDR3 region is kept as DNA, spanning 36 bases read in frame from base 1. The data are from a study of blood T cells in healthy people across ages (dated by TCRdb to about 2015). Turning to the overall study: In model experiments, template switching captured roughly one uniquely barcoded TCR beta cDNA molecule for every two T cells. Using deep sequencing normalized with unique cDNA molecular identifiers, the study measured how TCR beta repertoire diversity changes with age. The donors were divided into four age groups: young (average about 16 years), middle-aged (about 39), aged (around 59) and long-lived (roughly 86). Donors of different ages were randomly distributed across sequencing lanes to avoid experimental bias. Using the same blood draw, the study looked at two additional independent replicas of 1 million unique cDNA reads for two donors, one aged 18 to 30 and the other aged 80 or older.

Donors were roughly 40 systemically healthy Caucasian individuals from Russia aged roughly 6 to 100 years. Each donor gave roughly 9.5 milliliters of peripheral blood, collected into EDTA-treated Vacutainer tubes. Ficoll-Paque density-gradient centrifugation was used to isolate PBMCs, with at least 7 million obtained per sample. Trizol reagent was used to extract total RNA from the PBMCs, yielding at least 5.5 micrograms per sample. For every donor, flow cytometry on a PBMC aliquot measured the percentage of naive CD45RAhigh/CD27high T cells. Results and caveats for the whole study, not just this receptor: Observed TCR beta diversity per million T cells fell roughly linearly with age, and a significant reduction was already apparent by age around 44. The CMV infection status of donors was not known, potentially confounding age-related changes in expanded clonotypes. Conclusive comparison of naive and antigen-experienced compartments was prevented by the profiling of bulk unsorted PBMCs. Compared with the aged group, more naive CD4+ T cells, fewer expanded clones and increased TCR diversity were shown by the long-lived group, suggesting age selection. Estimates of total diversity from one million sequenced T cells were regarded as lower bounds and underestimates. The percentage of naive T cells measured by flow cytometry correlated strongly with observed TCR beta diversity.

The TCR comes from a man older than 75 in good health. Recombination linked TRBV20-1 to TRBJ2-4; the D gene is unclear. TRBJ2-7 matches the DNA end more closely, so the J call is doubtful. Specimen: blood. The CDR3 region reads CSARDHRYEQYF. The DNA sequence is as follows: TGCAGTGCTAGAGATCACCGGTACGAGCAGTACTTC.